These T cell receptor beta chains were read from a single sample in a study of CXCR3-negative and CXCR3-positive naive CD8 T cells. Reanalyzing the 5' RACE reads, TCRdb keeps one entry per CDR3 protein, without DNA. This table lists 20,000 to 25,000 distinct CDR3 sequences. Material for sequencing was memory CD8+ T cells from blood. The receptors were gathered from a human donor in good health. Some clones in this sample may be carry-over from other donors' samples. The CDR3 runs from the conserved cysteine through the conserved F or W. The size of a clone is reported for some rows only, either as once, few or many, or as a class for expanded clones.

clone_size	j_call	v_call	cdr3_aa
.	TRBJ2-7	TRBV12-3/TRBV12-4	CASSRTDSYEQYF
.	TRBJ2-3	TRBV20-1	CSAREDTSGGAVADTQYF
.	TRBJ1-2	TRBV25-1	CASSGGRGNGYGYTF
.	TRBJ2-7	TRBV21-1	CASSKVDRGQAYEQYF
.	TRBJ2-5	TRBV29-1	CSVEDRAFQETQYF
.	TRBJ2-1	TRBV7-9	CASSLVGSSYNEQFF
medium-sized	TRBJ2-2	TRBV6-4	CASSERTDTGELFF
.	TRBJ2-1	TRBV5-1	CASSPGLADNEQFF
.	TRBJ2-3	TRBV28	CASSVLADSTDTQYF
.	TRBJ2-3	TRBV7-2	CASSLPQGQITDTQYF
.	TRBJ2-1	TRBV6-4	CASSDSLAGEYGEQFF
medium-sized	TRBJ2-1	TRBV20-1	CSARDRLTSGKDNEQFF
.	TRBJ2-1	TRBV2	CATSESGYAHEQFF
.	TRBJ1-1	TRBV11-2	CASSSGQGSHTEAFF
.	TRBJ2-1	TRBV11-2	CASSSRYHEQFF
.	TRBJ2-3	TRBV5-1	CASSSRGYTADTQYF
.	TRBJ2-7	TRBV4-3	CASSLGQGRYEQYF
.	TRBJ1-1	TRBV29-1	CSIAGTATLNTEAFF
.	TRBJ2-6	TRBV6-1	CASSEGVDGANVLTF
.	TRBJ2-1	TRBV14	CASSQVQLHNEQFF
.	TRBJ2-1	TRBV27	CASSLSYNEQFF
.	TRBJ2-7	TRBV4-3	CASSQERWGQDEQYF
.	TRBJ2-7	TRBV10-3	CASSLGASEQYF
.	TRBJ1-5	TRBV7-9	CASSLAQAGQPQHF
.	TRBJ1-2	TRBV6-1	CASSDLEGADGYTF
.	TRBJ1-1	TRBV30	CAWIHATYRGDLPKKAFF
.	TRBJ2-7	TRBV9	CASSVDGTKKVEQYF
medium-sized	TRBJ2-3	TRBV6-6	CASSYSETDTQYF
.	TRBJ2-1	TRBV27	CASNDQGSYNEQFF
.	TRBJ2-2	TRBV9	CASSVAVAGATRPGELFF
.	TRBJ2-5	TRBV7-2	CASRDIPAGGAETQYF
.	TRBJ2-6	TRBV6-1	CASSEASGTGANVLTF
.	TRBJ1-5	TRBV19	CASIPGPGQPQHF
.	TRBJ2-2	TRBV6-1	CASKLRGVHGELFF
.	TRBJ2-3	TRBV5-5	CASSLDRPDTQYF
.	TRBJ2-7	TRBV29-1	CSVEIPGQGAHYEQYF
.	TRBJ1-1	TRBV6-2/TRBV6-3	CASSYSLLWTGENTEAFF
.	TRBJ2-7	TRBV7-2	CASSSSGTGYEQYF
.	TRBJ1-1	TRBV30	CAWSVLGDTEAFF
.	TRBJ2-5	TRBV7-2	CASSLAGGQETQYF
.	TRBJ2-1	TRBV20-1	CSVKNPGLATNEQFF
.	TRBJ1-6	TRBV9	CASRGQGSPLHF
.	TRBJ2-1	TRBV11-3	CASSLEGRSVHNEQFF
.	TRBJ1-5	TRBV12-3/TRBV12-4	CASSLDSYSNQPQHF
.	TRBJ2-1	TRBV27	CASSFRGPQSYNEQFF
.	TRBJ1-5	TRBV19	CASGVWGGNNQPQHF
.	TRBJ2-7	TRBV7-9	CASSSRLYEQYF
.	TRBJ2-7	TRBV10-3	CAISPGPSYEQYF